This entry is about one TCR beta chain. The CDR3 loop spans 16 amino acids. Germline V gives CDR1 SGHRS, CDR2 YFSETQ. The trim removed 1 base at V and 3 bases at J, leaving 7 bases unmatched. The entry originates in a study of blood T cell repertoires in COVID-19. The wider study: Acute-phase and convalescent COVID-19 samples originated in the United States, Italy and Spain.

TCRdb's copy holds only in-frame clones and misses some; the assay was immunoSEQ multiplex PCR. The sample has about 110,000 clones; approximately 78% are singletons. The source of this sequence is a woman aged 80 or over with acute or convalescent COVID-19. The rearrangement uses TRBV5-1 and TRBJ2-3; the match to TRBD2 covers 8 bases. Sequenced: peripheral blood. The CDR3 loop is CASSLTPGLATDTQYF. The CDR3 DNA reads as TGCGCCAGCAGCTTGACGCCCGGACTAGCAACAGATACGCAGTATTTT.